Detailed here is one T cell receptor (beta chain). The antigen is undetermined. Other DNA sequences in the sample encode the same CDR3. The repertoire was sequenced with immunoSEQ multiplex PCR; TCRdb's copy has only in-frame clones and lacks some. The sample shows 1.6 million or so clones, 98% of them seen only once. This specimen comes from a study of shared clonotypes between healthy human individuals. Findings of the study overall: Since donors were few, the genetic and exposure-history diversity represented was limited.

The ends were cut back, 0 bases at V and 0 bases at J, with 6 bases in the middle. The CDR3 is made up of 14 amino acids. The germline V gene has CDR1 SGHRS and CDR2 YFSETQ. CD4+ cells underwent separation, giving CD45RA+ naive and CD45RA-negative memory subsets. This rearrangement joins TRBV5-1 to TRBJ1-1; no definite D call. The receptor was isolated from a man aged 25 to 45 in good health. The sample was naive CD4+ T cells sorted from blood. Subset given: CD45RA+ positively selected. The CDR3 DNA is TGCGCCAGCAGCTTGGACCGTATGAACACTGAAGCTTTCTTT. It specifies CASSLDRMNTEAFF.